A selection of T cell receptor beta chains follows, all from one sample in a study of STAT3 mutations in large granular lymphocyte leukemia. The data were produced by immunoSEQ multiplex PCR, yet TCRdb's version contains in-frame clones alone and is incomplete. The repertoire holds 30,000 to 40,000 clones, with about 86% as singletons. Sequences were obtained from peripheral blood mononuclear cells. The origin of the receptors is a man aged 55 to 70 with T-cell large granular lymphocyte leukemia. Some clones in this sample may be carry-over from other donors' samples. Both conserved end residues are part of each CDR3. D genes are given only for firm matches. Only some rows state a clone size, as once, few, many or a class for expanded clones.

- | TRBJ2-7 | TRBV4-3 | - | TGCGCCAGCAGCCAAGATAGGTTATTGACTGCGGACGAGCAGTACTTC | CASSQDRLLTADEQYF
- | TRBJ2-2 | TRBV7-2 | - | TGTGCCAGCAGCCCCAGTAACACCGGGGAGCTGTTTTTT | CASSPSNTGELFF
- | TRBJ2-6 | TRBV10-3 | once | TGTGCCATCAGTGAGGGTGCTCGCTCTGGGGCCAACGTCCTGACTTTC | CAISEGARSGANVLTF
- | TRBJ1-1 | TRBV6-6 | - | TGTGCCAGCAGTTACCCCCTGGAGGAGATGAACACTGAAGCTTTCTTT | CASSYPLEEMNTEAFF
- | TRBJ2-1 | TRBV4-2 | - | TGTGCCAGCAGCCCCCTACGGCAGGGTGGGAATGAGCAGTTCTTC | CASSPLRQGGNEQFF
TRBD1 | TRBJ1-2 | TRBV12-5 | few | TGTGCTAGTGGTTCGTACAGGGGGAGGGCCGGTGGCTACACCTTC | CASGSYRGRAGGYTF
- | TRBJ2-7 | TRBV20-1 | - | TGCAGTGCTAGATCCGGCTACGAGCAGTACTTC | CSARSGYEQYF
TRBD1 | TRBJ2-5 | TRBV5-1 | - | TGCGCCAGCAGCTTGAGCGGACAGGGGTCGGGAGAGACCCAGTACTTC | CASSLSGQGSGETQYF
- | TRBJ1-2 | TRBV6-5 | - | TGTGCCAGCAGTTCCGGGCCCAAAAAGGGCTATGGCTACACCTTC | CASSSGPKKGYGYTF
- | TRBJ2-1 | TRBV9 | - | TGTGCCAGCAGCGTGGCGGACTTGGACAATGAGCAGTTCTTC | CASSVADLDNEQFF
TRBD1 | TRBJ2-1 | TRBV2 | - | TGTGCCAGCAGTCCTAGGACAGGAAGTAGCTCCTACAATGAGCAGTTCTTC | CASSPRTGSSSYNEQFF
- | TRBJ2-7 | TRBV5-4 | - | TGTGCCAGCAGCTTGCCCGGGGGCTACGAGCAGTACTTC | CASSLPGGYEQYF
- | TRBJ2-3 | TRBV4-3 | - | TGCGCCAGCAGCCGCACAGGTCCGGGAGATGGAGAAGATACGCAGTATTTT | CASSRTGPGDGEDTQYF
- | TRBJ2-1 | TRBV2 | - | TGTGCCAGCAGTGGCCCTGGAGGGGATGAGCAGTTCTTC | CASSGPGGDEQFF
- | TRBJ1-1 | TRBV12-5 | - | TGTGCTAGTGGTTTGGGCCAGGTTATGAACACTGAAGCTTTCTTT | CASGLGQVMNTEAFF
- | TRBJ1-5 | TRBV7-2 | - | TGTGCCAGCAGCTTCGCGCAGGGGAATCAGCCCCAGCATTTT | CASSFAQGNQPQHF
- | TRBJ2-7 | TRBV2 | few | TGTGCCATCGTATCCCTCAGCTCCTACGAGCAGTACTTC | CAIVSLSSYEQYF
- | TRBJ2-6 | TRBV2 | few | TGTGCCAGCAGTCAACCTCTAAAGGCCAACGTCCTGACTTTC | CASSQPLKANVLTF
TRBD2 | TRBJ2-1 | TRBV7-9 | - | TGTGCCAGCACGGTAGCGGGGGTTCTAGATGAGCAGTTCTTC | CASTVAGVLDEQFF
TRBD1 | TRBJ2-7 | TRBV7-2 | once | TGTGCCAGCAGCTTAGACAGGGGTACGCGCGAGCAGTACTTC | CASSLDRGTREQYF
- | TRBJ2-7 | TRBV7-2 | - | TGTGCCAGCAGCGCTACTGGGGCTACCTCCTACGAGCAGTACTTC | CASSATGATSYEQYF
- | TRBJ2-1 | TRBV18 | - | TGTGCCAGCTCACCTTCGTCCAGACAGGAGTTCTTC | CASSPSSRQEFF
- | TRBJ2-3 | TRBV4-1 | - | TGCGCCAGCAGCCAAGAGTCGGGCCCTCTCCGTCAGTATTTT | CASSQESGPLRQYF
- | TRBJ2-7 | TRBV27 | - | TGTGCCAGCAGTAAATGGACAGAATTCCGAACTGAGTACTTC | CASSKWTEFRTEYF
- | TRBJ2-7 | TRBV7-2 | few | TGTGCCAGCAGCTTAGGGCCGGGACAACCCTACGAGCAGTACTTC | CASSLGPGQPYEQYF
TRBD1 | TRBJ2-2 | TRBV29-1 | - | TGCAGCGTGTCCTTCAGGGGGCTGACCGGGGAGCTGTTTTTT | CSVSFRGLTGELFF
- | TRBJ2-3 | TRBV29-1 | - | TGCAGCGTTGACACAGATACGCAGTATTTT | CSVDTDTQYF
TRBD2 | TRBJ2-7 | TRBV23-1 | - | TGCGCCAGCAGTCCCGATTCGGGGGAGGGCCGCGAGCAGTACTTC | CASSPDSGEGREQYF
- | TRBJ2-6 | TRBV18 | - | TGTGCCAGCTCACGGAGGATGGGGACGGGACGCCTGGAGTCTGGGGCCAACGTCCTGACTTTC | CASSRRMGTGRLESGANVLTF
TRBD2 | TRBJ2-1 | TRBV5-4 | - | TGTGCCAGCAGCTTGGACGCGGGAGGGGGCAATGAGCAGTTCTTC | CASSLDAGGGNEQFF
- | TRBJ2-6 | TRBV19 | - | TGTGCCAGTATGGACAATGGGGCCAACGTCCTGACTTTC | CASMDNGANVLTF
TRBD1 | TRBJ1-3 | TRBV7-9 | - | TGTGCCAGCAGCTTAGGGGGGAGGGACAGGTTCTCTGGAAACACCATATATTTT | CASSLGGRDRFSGNTIYF
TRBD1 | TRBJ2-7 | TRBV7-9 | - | TGTGCCAGCAGCTTTCCCGGACAGGTTGGGGAGCAGTACTTC | CASSFPGQVGEQYF